Given below is one T cell receptor (beta chain) in context. Which antigen it targets is not known. It has no much larger one-base neighbor in the sample; base qualities were not kept. The immunoSEQ Assay, a bias-controlled multiplex PCR, was used to amplify TCRbeta CDR3 regions from genomic DNA. As for the authors' bioinformatics: The number of nucleated cells in each sample was estimated from the amplification of reference gene primers within the assay. To quantify the absolute abundance of each unique TCRbeta CDR3 rearrangement, sequence reads were collapsed and filtered. For each sample, productive Simpson clonality was calculated as the square root of Simpson's diversity index over productive rearrangements. This is the immuneACCESS table as TCRdb keeps it, with only in-frame sequences that have V and J called. A part of the clones is gone; compared with another copy, unresolved V genes explain less than half, and the rest is unexplained. That table supplies the V and J calls and clone size; D and trimming were determined from the DNA. This sample is represented by hundreds of thousands of clones; about 90% of them were singletons. Roughly 1.5% of the sample comes from the top ten.

This sample is drawn from a study of blood T cell repertoires in COVID-19 (dated by TCRdb to 2020 to 2022). Regarding the research as a whole: Samples from collaborators originated in the United States, Italy and Spain and spanned both the acute and convalescent phases of COVID-19. The repertoires were made available in a free public database intended to serve as a resource for research on the immune response to SARS-CoV-2. HLA class I and class II types, where available, came from metadata supplied by the sample provider rather than from assay-based typing. The prospective study material was composed of cDNA or gDNA derived from T cells, B-cell-depleted T cells, or PBMCs. Samples were obtained from the ongoing ImmuneRACE study (first 160 participants) and from 1,200 or so subjects provided by 6 global collaborators. A de-identified subject ID, COVID-19 status, age in years and sex were almost always included in the sample metadata. Subjects who had been exposed to COVID-19, were actively infected with it, or had recovered from it provided the deeply sampled blood TCRbeta repertoires that made up the dataset. Results the study describes overall, beyond this receptor: Clinical and demographic metadata were provided uncurated, with the amount varying by source and participant.

V loses 0 bases at its end and J loses 0 bases; junction bases beyond the gene matches: 6. The CDR3 contains 18 residues, cysteine and phenylalanine counted. Just the 54-base CDR3 DNA is kept, in frame starting at base 1. Via the germline V gene, CDR1 is SGHDN and CDR2 FVKESK. Enrolling through a virtual design, the prospective study's participants ranged in age from roughly 18 to 90 years and lived across more than 20 United States geographic areas. To assign participants to cohorts, the prospective study relied on clinical history that participants themselves reported in a screening survey and a study questionnaire. In the prospective study, whole blood, serum and a nasopharyngeal or oropharyngeal swab were collected from each participant by mobile phlebotomists. Additional blood draws and questionnaires over an approximately 2-month period could optionally be provided by prospective study participants. Before DNA extraction, blood samples from the prospective study were shipped at room temperature or frozen.

The TCR comes from a woman between 18 and 29 years old with acute COVID-19. Specimen: PBMCs or T cells enriched from blood (not recorded which). The sequence is built from TRBV14 and TRBJ2-1, with 9 junctional bases fitting TRBD2. The nucleotide sequence reads as follows: TGTGCCAGCAGCCAAGAAGGAGCGGGAGGCAACTCCTACAATGAGCAGTTCTTC. Its protein product is CASSQEGAGGNSYNEQFF.